These 28 T cell receptor beta chains share one sample of origin, sequenced in a study of T cell changes during pregnancy in multiple sclerosis. Clones were sequenced by immunoSEQ multiplex PCR, and TCRdb holds only the in-frame ones, with some missing. The top ten clones hold 1.3% to 1.5% of a sample with tens of thousands of clones, roughly 95% of them seen once. The sample here was peripheral blood, taken in the third trimester of pregnancy. Every receptor here comes from a female donor in good health, enrolled as a control in a pregnancy study.

In its sample, this clone was seen once. The chain links TRBV6-1 to TRBJ2-6, with D uncertain. V dropped 3 bases and J dropped 4 bases, with 7 bases sitting between them. CDR3 size: 14 residues. CDR1 is MNHNS, CDR2 SASEGT, per germline. The CDR3 spells CASSDRIGANVLTF. In DNA form, the CDR3 reads TGTGCCAGCAGTGACAGGATAGGGGCCAACGTCCTGACTTTC.

V usage is TRBV6-1 and J usage is TRBJ1-1, with 7 bases matching TRBD1. This CDR3 comprises 14 residues. Germline values: CDR1 MNHNS, CDR2 SASEGT. Losses at the gene ends were 0 bases for V and 3 bases for J; bases not matched to a gene: 1. This CDR3 reads CASSEAGTDTEAFF. CDR3 DNA: TGTGCCAGCAGTGAAGCAGGGACAGACACTGAAGCTTTCTTT.

The rearrangement links TRBV6-1 to TRBJ2-2; 9 nucleotides line up with TRBD1. The CDR3 extends over 17 amino acids. Per germline, CDR1 MNHNS and CDR2 SASEGT. J lost 4 bases, V lost 4 bases, and 10 bases had no gene match. CDR3 in amino acids: CASSALRRTGATGELFF. The DNA for the CDR3 is TGTGCCAGCAGTGCACTCCGGAGGACAGGGGCCACCGGGGAGCTGTTTTTT.

V is TRBV6-6 and J is TRBJ1-5; 7 bases map to TRBD1. Germline V gene data show CDR1 as MNHNY and CDR2 as SVGAGI (reference sequence). The CDR3 length is 15 residues. V shed 6 bases, J shed 1 base, and the junction held 6 bases outside the gene matches. The chain's CDR3 is CASSPGQSSNQPQHF. In DNA, the CDR3 is TGTGCCAGCAGCCCGGGACAGAGCAGCAATCAGCCCCAGCATTTT.

V usage is TRBV2 and J usage is TRBJ2-1, with D possibly being TRBD2 (6 bases). This CDR3 spans 13 amino acids. Germline CDR1 reads SNHLY; CDR2 reads FYNNEI. The V and J ends lost 2 bases and 14 bases respectively, with 16 bases between them. The CDR3 nucleotides read TGTGCCAGCAGTGAATCACTAGCTCCTTTGGAGTTCTTC. Amino acids: CASSESLAPLEFF.

V is TRBV2 and J is TRBJ2-1, with TRBD1 matching 11 bases. The CDR3 runs to 19 residues. Trimming cost V 4 bases and J 1 base; bases outside gene matches: 12. Germline V lookup: CDR1 SNHLY, CDR2 FYNNEI. The CDR3 protein is CASSVPGQGGSYSYNEQFF. CDR3 in DNA: TGTGCCAGCAGTGTACCGGGACAGGGGGGCAGTTATTCCTACAATGAGCAGTTCTTC.

J is TRBJ1-5 and V is TRBV2; weak D call: TRBD1 (6 bases). This CDR3 has 13 residues. Germline CDR1 reads SNHLY; CDR2 reads FYNNEI. V lost 8 bases to trimming and J lost 6 bases, with 14 bases between them. The CDR3 DNA reads TGTGCCAGCCGGAAGGACAGTCCTCAGCCCCAGCATTTT. The encoded protein is CASRKDSPQPQHF.

This chain connects TRBV25-1 to TRBJ1-1; D might be TRBD1 (5 bases). This CDR3 has 15 residues. V lost 7 bases and J 0 bases, leaving 15 bases between the germline ends. CDR1 is MGHDK, CDR2 SYGVNS, per germline. CDR3 region: CASTEAGRMNTEAFF. The CDR3 DNA sequence: TGTGCCAGCACCGAGGCGGGACGAATGAACACTGAAGCTTTCTTT.

Here the CDR3 DNA reads TGTGCCAGCAGCTTAACAGGGTCTGATCAGCCCCAGCATTTT. This codes for CASSLTGSDQPQHF. The V call is TRBV7-9, the J call TRBJ1-5; tentative D call: TRBD1 (6 bases). The CDR3 has 14 amino acids. V was shortened by 2 bases and J by 5 bases, with 10 bases between the two germline ends. CDR1 is SEHNR and CDR2 is FQNEAQ in the germline V gene (reference sequence).

In DNA, the CDR3 is TGTGCCAGCAGCTCGGGACTAGGTCGCCAAGAGACCCAGTACTTC. Protein sequence: CASSSGLGRQETQYF. The V gene is TRBV7-2, the J gene TRBJ2-5, with 8 bases matching TRBD2. Trimming took 4 bases from V and 1 from J; bases not matched to a gene: 5. Per the germline V gene, CDR1 is SGHTA and CDR2 is FQGNSA. The CDR3 has 15 amino acids.

V usage is TRBV5-3 and J usage is TRBJ2-7, with 11 bases matching TRBD2. TRBV5-3 is placed among ORFs of uncertain function. CDR3 length: 16 residues. J lost 6 bases, V lost 2 bases, and 10 bases had no gene match. The CDR3: CARSFVERLAGIEQYF. The CDR3 DNA follows: TGTGCCAGAAGCTTCGTTGAGAGACTAGCGGGAATCGAGCAGTACTTC.

The chain employs TRBV5-4 and TRBJ2-5; 8 nucleotides line up with TRBD2. In germline, CDR1 is SGHNT, CDR2 YYREEE (reference sequence). V shed 4 bases and J 1 base; nucleotides not matched to a gene: 9. The CDR3 is 16 residues long. The CDR3 DNA reads TGTGCCAGCAGCCCCGGGGTAGCGGGACCCCAAGAGACCCAGTACTTC. Translation: CASSPGVAGPQETQYF.

J is TRBJ1-3 and V is TRBV6-1, with TRBD1 matching 8 bases. From germline, CDR1 is MNHNS and CDR2 SASEGT. After removal of 3 bases from V and 6 bases from J, the junction contained 7 bases not matched to a gene. This CDR3 spans 15 amino acids. The CDR3, as DNA: TGTGCCAGCAGTGACGGACAGGGTGGTGTAAACACCATATATTTT. Its translation is CASSDGQGGVNTIYF.

The V and J genes are TRBV29-1 and TRBJ2-7; 9 bases are a match to TRBD1. Germline CDR1 is SQVTM and CDR2 is ANQGSEA. The CDR3 has 16 amino acids. After removal of 0 bases from V and 3 bases from J, the junction contained 9 bases not matched to a gene. CDR3 nucleotide sequence: TGCAGCGTTGAAGATCAGTCCGGGACAGGGTACTACGAGCAGTACTTC. This translates into CSVEDQSGTGYYEQYF.

The chain combines TRBV5-6 with TRBJ2-7; a weak D match, TRBD1 (6 bases). The V gene lost 6 bases and the J gene lost 0 bases, with 13 bases spanning the gap. This CDR3 is built from 14 residues. The germline CDR1 and CDR2 sequences are SGHDT and YYEEEE. CDR3 in DNA: TGTGCCAGCAACAAGGACAGATCCTCCTACGAGCAGTACTTC. This sequence encodes CASNKDRSSYEQYF.

This chain connects TRBV5-1 to TRBJ2-4; weak D call: TRBD1 (6 bases). V lost 4 bases and J lost 0, with 11 bases in between. Germline V CDR1 and CDR2: SGHRS, YFSETQ. The CDR3 extends over 15 amino acids. The CDR3 is CASSRTDLAKNIQYF. The CDR3 DNA reads as TGCGCCAGCAGCAGGACAGACCTAGCCAAAAACATTCAGTACTTC.

The chain combines TRBV9 with TRBJ2-1; D remains unclear. This CDR3 comprises 15 residues. CDR1 SGDLS and CDR2 YYNGEE come from the germline V gene. The germline V and J ends were trimmed by 4 bases and 0 bases, with 11 bases remaining between them. The CDR3 spells CASSYSKLSYNEQFF. CDR3 sequence (DNA): TGTGCCAGCAGCTATAGCAAGCTCTCCTACAATGAGCAGTTCTTC.

This sequence joins TRBV7-9 and TRBJ2-5; 7 positions match TRBD2. This CDR3 is built from 13 residues. The V segment lost 1 base and the J segment 5 bases; nucleotides outside the gene matches: 1. Germline CDR1 is SEHNR and CDR2 is FQNEAQ (reference sequence). The CDR3 DNA follows: TGTGCCAGCAGCTTAGGCGGGAGTGAGACCCAGTACTTC. It codes for CASSLGGSETQYF.

The genes are TRBV27 and TRBJ1-5, with TRBD1 matching 10 bases. There are 13 residues in the CDR3. With 5 bases clipped from V and 9 bases from J, the junction kept 4 bases outside the gene matches. CDR1 is MNHEY, CDR2 SMNVEV, per germline (reference sequence). The CDR3 coding sequence is TGTGCCAGCAGTGGACAGGGGGTAATGCCCCAGCATTTT. Translating it yields CASSGQGVMPQHF.

This CDR3 reads CASSSSGRLTYEQYF. CDR3 bases: TGTGCCAGCAGTTCAAGCGGGAGGCTGACCTACGAGCAGTACTTC. This rearrangement joins TRBV28 to TRBJ2-7; 9 bases are a match to TRBD2. Trimming at V came to 4 bases and at J to 2 bases, leaving 6 bases not matched to a gene. The CDR3 contains 15 residues. Germline CDR1 MDHEN, CDR2 SYDVKM. The full variable domain, rest sourced from reference TRBV28 and TRBJ2-7, is DVKVTQSSRYLVKRTGEKVFLECVQDMDHENMFWYRQDPGLGLRLIYFSYDVKMKEKGDIPEGYSVSREKKERFSLILESASTNQTSMYLCASSSSGRLTYEQYFGPGTRLTVT.

The gene calls are TRBV2 and TRBJ2-7; D perhaps matches TRBD1 (5 bases). This CDR3 is built from 12 residues. Trimming pared 7 bases from V and 1 base from J, leaving 8 bases between. Germline V gene data show CDR1 as SNHLY and CDR2 as FYNNEI. CDR3 protein: CASTAGSYEQYF. CDR3 coding DNA: TGTGCCAGCACAGCAGGGTCCTACGAGCAGTACTTC.

The chain employs TRBV7-2 and TRBJ2-7; 9 positions agree with TRBD2. Trimming at V came to 1 base and at J to 4 bases, leaving 5 bases not matched to a gene. Germline-derived CDR1 and CDR2 are SGHTA and FQGNSA. CDR3 length equals 15 residues. This chain's CDR3 is CASSLVVAGEYEQYF. CDR3 in DNA: TGTGCCAGCAGCTTAGTTGTAGCGGGAGAGTACGAGCAGTACTTC.

This sequence joins TRBV5-1 and TRBJ1-2; 7 bases map to TRBD1. V dropped 0 bases and J dropped 3; count of bases not matched to a gene: 2. This CDR3 region has 14 residues. From germline, CDR1 is SGHRS and CDR2 YFSETQ. The CDR3 here is CASSLGRGDYGYTF. CDR3 nucleotide sequence: TGCGCCAGCAGCTTGGGCAGGGGGGACTATGGCTACACCTTC. The full variable domain, with the rest looked up from reference TRBV5-1 and TRBJ1-2, is KAGVTQTPRYLIKTRGQQVTLSCSPISGHRSVSWYQQTPGQGLQFLFEYFSETQRNKGNFPGRFSGRQFSNSRSEMNVSTLELGDSALYLCASSLGRGDYGYTFGSGTRLTVV.

The rearrangement uses TRBV6-6 and TRBJ2-7, with 11 positions matching TRBD1. The germline V gene has CDR1 MNHNY and CDR2 SVGAGI (reference sequence). The CDR3 has 15 residues. V shed 3 bases and J 3 bases; nucleotides not matched to a gene: 4. The CDR3 DNA reads TGTGCCAGCAGTTATCTCGGGACAGGGGGCTACGAGCAGTACTTC. Translating gives CASSYLGTGGYEQYF.

The chain combines TRBV7-9 with TRBJ2-5; TRBD2 aligns across 8 bases. V lost 3 bases and J lost 4; bases outside the gene matches: 7. The CDR3 is made up of 15 amino acids. From germline, CDR1 is SEHNR and CDR2 FQNEAQ (reference sequence). The CDR3 loop reads CASSLGLREGETQYF. In nucleotides, the CDR3 is TGTGCCAGCAGCTTGGGACTCCGGGAGGGAGAGACCCAGTACTTC. Variable domain in full (rest from reference TRBV7-9 and TRBJ2-5): DTGVSQNPRHKITKRGQNVTFRCDPISEHNRLYWYRQTLGQGPEFLTYFQNEAQLEKSRLLSDRFSAERPKGSFSTLEIQRTEQGDSAMYLCASSLGLREGETQYFGPGTRLLVL.

The rearrangement links TRBV5-4 to TRBJ1-3; possible D gene TRBD1, 6 bases. This CDR3 is built from 16 residues. Looked up from germline, CDR1 is SGHNT and CDR2 is YYREEE (reference sequence). Trimming left V 2 bases short and J 0 bases short, with 12 bases between. The CDR3 coding sequence is TGTGCCAGCAGCTTAGCCGGGACACCCTCTGGAAACACCATATATTTT. The encoded protein is CASSLAGTPSGNTIYF. The full variable domain, rest sourced from reference TRBV5-4 and TRBJ1-3, is ETGVTQSPTHLIKTRGQQVTLRCSSQSGHNTVSWYQQALGQGPQFIFQYYREEENGRGNFPPRFSGLQFPNYSSELNVNALELDDSALYLCASSLAGTPSGNTIYFGEGSWLTVV.

V is TRBV7-9 and J is TRBJ2-5; TRBD2 matches 8 bases. J was trimmed by 5 bases and V by 4 bases; bases with no gene match: 12. Germline values: CDR1 SEHNR, CDR2 FQNEAQ (reference sequence). The CDR3 covers 16 residues. The CDR3 region has the DNA TGTGCCAGCAGCTCCACGATAGCGGGACCCAGGGAGACCCAGTACTTC. Translated, it gives CASSSTIAGPRETQYF.

The gene calls are TRBV2 and TRBJ2-3; 11 bases agree with TRBD2. Germline trimming cut 7 bases from V and 0 bases from J; bases unmatched to any gene: 9. The germline V gene encodes CDR1 SNHLY and CDR2 FYNNEI. The CDR3 is 17 amino acids. DNA for the CDR3: TGTGCCAGCACTAGCGGGAGGTCGCCGCTCAGCACAGATACGCAGTATTTT. Protein: CASTSGRSPLSTDTQYF. The whole variable domain, filled in from reference TRBV2 and TRBJ2-3, reads EPEVTQTPSHQVTQMGQEVILRCVPISNHLYFYWYRQILGQKVEFLVSFYNNEISEKSEIFDDQFSVERPDGSNFTLKIRSTKLEDSAMYFCASTSGRSPLSTDTQYFGPGTRLTVL.